The rows below give T cell receptor beta chains drawn from one sample of a study of T-cell reconstitution after alpha-beta-depleted transplantation in children. From the PCR reads, TCRdb called clonotypes with MiXCR, one entry per CDR3 protein. The sample has hundreds of thousands of distinct CDR3 sequences; 16% are singletons. The sequencing used PBMCs, mostly from graft donor cells, collected 360 days after TCRalphabeta/CD19-depleted stem cell transplant. The receptors derive from a male patient aged 2 to 10 who had a stem cell transplant for acute lymphoblastic leukemia, so the T cells may come from the graft donor. Each CDR3 is given with its conserved first and last residue. A D gene is named only where the DNA matches it firmly. Some rows have no size entry. The others give once, few or many, or a class for an expanded clone.

v_call	j_call	d_call	clone_size	cdr3_aa	cdr3_nt
TRBV27	TRBJ2-1	NA	once	CASRIAGYNEQFF	TGTGCCAGTCGAATTGCCGGGTACAATGAGCAGTTCTTC
TRBV12-3/TRBV12-4	TRBJ2-3	NA	many	CASSFMSEGDTQYF	TGTGCCAGCAGTTTTATGTCCGAGGGAGATACGCAGTATTTT
TRBV7-2	TRBJ2-1	NA	many	CASSYYRAYNEQFF	TGTGCCAGCAGCTACTACAGGGCGTACAATGAGCAGTTCTTC
TRBV19	TRBJ2-5	NA	few	CATGTSFKETQYF	TGTGCCACCGGAACTAGTTTCAAAGAGACCCAGTACTTC
TRBV28	TRBJ2-7	NA	few	CASSLRGAIEQYF	TGTGCCAGCAGTTTAAGAGGGGCTATCGAGCAGTACTTC
TRBV5-1	TRBJ2-1	TRBD2	once	CASRALAGGRAEQFF	TGCGCCAGCAGGGCGCTAGCGGGAGGACGTGCTGAGCAGTTCTTC
TRBV5-1	TRBJ1-6	TRBD1	NA	CASSGPTGETLHF	TGCGCCAGCAGCGGACCCACAGGGGAAACCCTCCACTTT
TRBV20-1	TRBJ1-2	TRBD1	few	CSAQGGYGYTF	TGCAGTGCGCAGGGGGGCTATGGCTACACCTTC
TRBV9	TRBJ2-7	NA	few	CASSVDSISYEQYF	TGTGCCAGCAGCGTGGACAGCATTTCCTACGAGCAGTACTTC
TRBV12-3/TRBV12-4	TRBJ2-1	NA	few	CASAKGLVNEQFF	TGTGCCAGCGCCAAAGGACTGGTCAATGAGCAGTTCTTC
TRBV20-1	TRBJ2-7	TRBD2	many	CSASLTGGPYEQYF	TGCAGTGCTAGTTTGACGGGAGGGCCTTACGAGCAGTACTTC
TRBV4-1	TRBJ2-7	TRBD2	NA	CASSQGRLAALYEQYF	TGCGCCAGCAGCCAAGGAAGACTAGCGGCTCTCTACGAGCAGTACTTC
TRBV19	TRBJ2-1	TRBD2	NA	CASSRGPGLDAYNEQFF	TGTGCCAGTAGCAGGGGACCGGGACTAGATGCCTACAATGAGCAGTTCTTC
TRBV5-1	TRBJ2-7	TRBD1	NA	CASSPIGQGAYEQYF	TGCGCCAGCAGCCCGATTGGACAGGGGGCCTACGAGCAGTACTTC
TRBV6-1	TRBJ1-5	NA	NA	CASSEEGRQYQPQHF	TGTGCCAGCAGTGAAGAGGGTAGACAGTACCAGCCCCAGCATTTT
TRBV5-1	TRBJ2-7	NA	many	CASSFGAGTPYYEQYF	TGCGCCAGCAGCTTTGGTGCCGGGACACCATACTACGAGCAGTACTTC
TRBV7-8	TRBJ1-4	NA	NA	CVSSSTRGTLNEKLFF	TGTGTCAGCAGCTCGACACGGGGGACGTTAAATGAAAAACTGTTTTTT
TRBV29-1	TRBJ1-5	TRBD1	many	CSVVTGGNSRNQPQHF	TGCAGCGTGGTGACAGGGGGCAATAGCCGCAATCAGCCCCAGCATTTT
TRBV7-2	TRBJ1-3	NA	NA	CASSPPANTIYF	TGTGCCAGCAGCCCCCCCGCGAACACCATATATTTT
TRBV10-2	TRBJ2-1	NA	NA	CASGSSSSSYNEQFF	TGCGCCAGCGGGAGTTCGTCCAGCTCCTACAATGAGCAGTTCTTC
TRBV12-5	TRBJ2-5	TRBD1	NA	CASGLDRRQGETQYF	TGTGCTAGTGGGTTGGACAGGAGGCAGGGGGAGACCCAGTACTTC
TRBV7-9	TRBJ2-1	TRBD2	NA	CASSVVLAARNEQFF	TGTGCCAGCAGCGTAGTACTAGCGGCCAGAAATGAGCAGTTCTTC
TRBV6-1	TRBJ2-2	NA	few	CASRATGLNTGELFF	TGTGCCAGCAGGGCTACTGGGCTGAACACCGGGGAGCTGTTTTTT
TRBV5-1	TRBJ2-7	NA	many	CASSHGTDNYEQYF	TGCGCCAGCAGTCACGGGACGGACAACTACGAGCAGTACTTC
TRBV28	TRBJ2-7	NA	few	CASSFSGATSYEQYF	TGTGCCAGCAGTTTTTCTGGGGCAACATCCTACGAGCAGTACTTC
TRBV7-9	TRBJ2-2	NA	few	CASSLEGDFNTGELFF	TGTGCCAGCAGCTTAGAGGGGGACTTTAACACCGGGGAGCTGTTTTTT
TRBV11-1	TRBJ2-1	TRBD1	NA	CASSLAGTGGLVYKPWDEQFF	TGTGCCAGCAGCTTGGCAGGGACAGGGGGATTAGTCTACAAGCCCTGGGATGAGCAGTTCTTC
TRBV7-2	TRBJ2-7	NA	once	CASSPSGRREQYF	TGTGCCAGCAGCCCCTCCGGCAGGCGAGAGCAGTACTTC
TRBV18	TRBJ2-1	NA	NA	CASSPLTTYNEQFF	TGTGCCAGCTCACCCCTGACTACCTACAATGAGCAGTTCTTC
TRBV10-3	TRBJ1-1	TRBD1	NA	CAISESLSGEGANTEAFF	TGTGCCATCAGTGAGTCCTTATCAGGGGAGGGGGCGAACACTGAAGCTTTCTTT
TRBV5-1	TRBJ1-5	NA	NA	CASSLAGHQPQHF	TGCGCCAGCAGCTTGGCCGGGCATCAGCCCCAGCATTTT
TRBV9	TRBJ1-6	NA	few	CASSVVGTNSPLHF	TGTGCCAGCAGCGTAGTTGGGACCAATTCACCCCTCCACTTT
TRBV7-2	TRBJ1-2	NA	few	CASSLAPTGRADGYTF	TGTGCCAGCAGCTTAGCGCCAACAGGGCGTGCGGATGGCTACACCTTC
TRBV20-1	TRBJ2-1	TRBD1	NA	CSARVSATGAIYYNEQFF	TGCAGTGCTAGAGTGAGTGCCACAGGGGCCATCTACTACAATGAGCAGTTCTTC
TRBV20-1	TRBJ1-5	TRBD1	few	CSAVGQASADGPQHF	TGCAGTGCCGTAGGACAGGCCTCTGCTGATGGGCCCCAGCATTTT
TRBV20-1	TRBJ2-2	NA	NA	CSARSAGGIGELFF	TGCAGTGCTAGATCGGCAGGAGGGATCGGGGAGCTGTTTTTT
TRBV10-3	TRBJ2-1	TRBD2	NA	CATTPATSGRAGRSNEQFF	TGTGCCACTACCCCCGCGACTAGCGGGAGGGCCGGACGCTCCAATGAGCAGTTCTTC
TRBV28	TRBJ2-3	NA	NA	CASSLGDGSTDTQYF	TGTGCCAGCAGTTTAGGTGACGGCAGCACAGATACGCAGTATTTT
TRBV7-8	TRBJ2-7	TRBD2	NA	CASSTHLAGVTFYEQYF	TGTGCCAGCAGCACCCACCTAGCGGGAGTGACATTTTACGAGCAGTACTTC
TRBV29-1	TRBJ2-7	NA	NA	CSVEDPFSYEQYF	TGCAGCGTTGAAGATCCCTTCTCCTACGAGCAGTACTTC
TRBV24-1	TRBJ2-3	NA	few	CATKQGSTDTQYF	TGTGCCACCAAGCAGGGGTCCACAGATACGCAGTATTTT
TRBV5-1	TRBJ2-5	NA	NA	CASSLAFGPGNRPETQYF	TGCGCCAGCAGCTTGGCTTTTGGACCGGGGAACAGGCCAGAGACCCAGTACTTC
TRBV7-9	TRBJ1-2	TRBD1	few	CASSFDRTGTNYGYTF	TGTGCCAGCAGCTTTGATAGGACAGGGACTAACTATGGCTACACCTTC
TRBV28	TRBJ1-2	TRBD1	many	CASLQDRAGYTF	TGTGCCAGTCTCCAGGACAGGGCTGGCTACACCTTC
TRBV28	TRBJ2-7	TRBD2	once	CASSFSGKTRQYF	TGTGCCAGCAGTTTTAGCGGGAAAACTAGGCAGTACTTC
TRBV3-1	TRBJ2-7	NA	few	CASSQIVAVSQHYEQYF	TGTGCCAGCAGTCAAATCGTGGCAGTTAGCCAGCACTACGAGCAGTACTTC
TRBV2	TRBJ2-7	NA	NA	CASSGLQGAYEQYF	TGTGCCAGCAGTGGTTTACAGGGCGCCTACGAGCAGTACTTC
TRBV6-2/TRBV6-3	TRBJ2-3	NA	NA	CASSHADTQYF	TGTGCCAGCAGTCACGCGGATACGCAGTATTTT
TRBV15	TRBJ1-5	NA	NA	CATSRDGGSWDQPQHF	TGTGCCACCAGCAGAGATGGTGGCAGCTGGGATCAGCCCCAGCATTTT
TRBV4-3	TRBJ1-5	NA	NA	CASSQTGYQPQHF	TGCGCCAGCAGCCAAACAGGGTACCAGCCCCAGCATTTT
TRBV6-1	TRBJ2-5	NA	NA	CASSRQGGYETQYF	TGTGCCAGCAGCCGACAGGGAGGATACGAGACCCAGTACTTC
TRBV20-1	TRBJ1-6	TRBD1	NA	CSAADRGRYNSPLHF	TGCAGTGCTGCTGACAGGGGACGCTATAATTCACCCCTCCACTTT
TRBV5-1	TRBJ2-1	TRBD2	many	CASSLTSGRGNEQFF	TGCGCCAGCAGCTTGACTAGCGGGAGAGGCAATGAGCAGTTCTTC
TRBV12-3/TRBV12-4	TRBJ2-5	NA	NA	CASSLASLETQYF	TGTGCCAGCAGTTTAGCTAGCTTAGAGACCCAGTACTTC
TRBV4-3	TRBJ2-7	NA	many	CASSQGVSYEQYF	TGTGCCAGCAGCCAAGGGGTGTCCTACGAGCAGTACTTC